What follows is one TCR beta chain and its context. CDR3 length equals 14 residues. V lost 5 bases to trimming and J lost 6 bases, with 16 bases between them. Germline CDR1 is SGHTA and CDR2 is FQGNSA. The data were taken from a study of T-cell reconstitution after alpha-beta-depleted transplantation in children. Using unique molecular identifiers, the investigators prepared the TCRbeta library. In TCRdb, the PCR reads were re-called with MiXCR into one record per CDR3 protein. The sample includes 640,000 or so distinct CDR3 sequences, approximately 17% seen only once; the top ten take 1.1%. This material consisted of PBMCs from the stem cell graft donor, taken from the stem cell graft. The clonotype originates from a human donor who donated a stem cell graft to a child with acute myeloid leukemia. The V gene is TRBV7-2, the J gene TRBJ1-2; D gene ambiguous. Here the CDR3 DNA reads TGTGCCAGCAGCACGGTGACTCGGAACGATGGCTACACCTTC. It translates to CASSTVTRNDGYTF.